This T cell receptor (beta chain) was sequenced for a study of T cell changes during pregnancy in multiple sclerosis. Assay: immunoSEQ multiplex PCR; the TCRdb copy retains only in-frame clones and omits some. The table includes about 62,000 clones, about nine tenths detected once. This CDR3 is 15 amino acids long. The V gene's germline CDR1 is KGHSH and CDR2 LQKENI. The V end lost 4 bases, the J end lost 0 bases, and 9 bases lay between the germline ends. The sequencing used peripheral blood, collected in the second trimester of pregnancy. This chain connects TRBV18 to TRBJ2-2, with D perhaps matching TRBD2 (6 bases). The clonotype was recovered from a female donor in good health, enrolled as a control in a pregnancy study. The CDR3 loop reads CASSRDLSNTGELFF. The CDR3 nucleotides read TGTGCCAGCTCACGGGACTTATCGAACACCGGGGAGCTGTTTTTT.